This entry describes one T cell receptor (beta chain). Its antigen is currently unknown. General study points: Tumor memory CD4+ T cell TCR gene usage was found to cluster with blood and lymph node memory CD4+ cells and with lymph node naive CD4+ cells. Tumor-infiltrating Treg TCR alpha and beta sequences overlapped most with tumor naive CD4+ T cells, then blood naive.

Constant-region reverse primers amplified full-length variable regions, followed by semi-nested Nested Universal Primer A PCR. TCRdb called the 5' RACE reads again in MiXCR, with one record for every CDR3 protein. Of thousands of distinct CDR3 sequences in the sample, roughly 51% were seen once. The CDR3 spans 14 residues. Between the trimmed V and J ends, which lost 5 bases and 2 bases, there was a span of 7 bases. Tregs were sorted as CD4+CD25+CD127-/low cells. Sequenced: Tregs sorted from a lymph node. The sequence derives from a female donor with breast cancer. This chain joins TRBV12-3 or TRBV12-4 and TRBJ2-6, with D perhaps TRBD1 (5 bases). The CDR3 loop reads CASSDSAGANVLTF. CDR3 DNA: TGTGCCAGCAGTGACAGCGCTGGGGCCAACGTCCTGACTTTC.